The 8 T cell receptor beta chains below were found in one sample sequenced in a study of blood T cell repertoires in COVID-19. Clones were read by immunoSEQ multiplex PCR, and TCRdb kept only the in-frame ones, dropping some. Among almost 400,000 clones, around 87% were seen once, and the ten largest hold approximately 2.4%. Sequences were obtained from peripheral blood. These receptors were collected from a woman aged 60-75 years with COVID-19, enrolled during active disease.

The gene calls are TRBV9 and TRBJ2-1, with D possibly TRBD2 on 6 matching bases. Germline V gene data show CDR1 as SGDLS and CDR2 as YYNGEE. The CDR3 totals 14 residues. The V and J ends lost 6 bases and 8 bases respectively, with 18 bases between them. Here the CDR3 DNA reads TGTGCCAGCACCACTGGTCTAGCGTTGGATGAGCAGTTCTTC. Residues: CASTTGLALDEQFF.

This sequence joins TRBV28 and TRBJ2-1; no clear D. Germline V gives CDR1 MDHEN, CDR2 SYDVKM. V was shortened by 6 bases and J by 4 bases, with 13 bases between the two germline ends. The CDR3 spans 14 residues. This chain's CDR3 is CASSPSAGYNEQFF. The CDR3 coding sequence is TGTGCCAGCAGCCCGTCTGCCGGTTACAATGAGCAGTTCTTC.

The chain joins TRBV9 to TRBJ2-2, with D perhaps matching TRBD2 (7 bases). Germline V CDR1 and CDR2: SGDLS, YYNGEE. The CDR3 length is 15 residues. Trimming stripped 4 bases from V and 4 bases from J, with 14 bases between. The CDR3 coding sequence is TGTGCCAGCAGCCCCCGGGGGGCCCTCACCGGGGAGCTGTTTTTT. This codes for CASSPRGALTGELFF.

Concerning this clone: Germline and junction disagree at one end, which may indicate a read error. The chain carries TRBV5-1 and TRBJ2-3, with 7 bases aligning to TRBD1. This CDR3 has 14 amino acids. Germline V gives CDR1 SGHRS, CDR2 YFSETQ. The CDR3 region is CASSPDRSRDTQYF. The CDR3 region has the DNA TGCGCCAGCAGCCCGGACAGGAGCAGAGATACGCAGTATTTT.

The CDR3 region has the DNA TGTGCCAGCAGCTCTCCTTGGGGGGTTAATTCACCCCTCCACTTT. It yields the protein CASSSPWGVNSPLHF. The gene calls are TRBV5-8 and TRBJ1-6, with D tentatively TRBD1 (5 bases). Germline assignment: CDR1 SGHTS and CDR2 YDEGEE. V was shortened by 3 bases and J by 6 bases, with 13 bases between the two germline ends. The CDR3 totals 15 residues. The full variable domain, rest sourced from reference TRBV5-8 and TRBJ1-6, is EAGVTQSPTHLIKTRGQQATLRCSPISGHTSVYWYQQALGLGLQFLLWYDEGEERNRGNFPPRFSGRQFPNYSSELNVNALELEDSALYLCASSSPWGVNSPLHFGNGTRLTVT.

This clone appeared once. The chain recombines TRBV3-1 (or the pseudogene TRBV3-2) with TRBJ1-1; 12 nucleotides line up with TRBD1. This CDR3 is 17 amino acids long. J was trimmed by 5 bases and V by 1 base; bases with no gene match: 8. The germline V gene encodes CDR1 LGHDT and CDR2 YNNKEL (reference sequence). This CDR3 is CASSQAGQGAKRTEAFF. The CDR3 bases are TGTGCCAGCAGCCAAGCGGGACAGGGGGCAAAGAGGACTGAAGCTTTCTTT.

The chain combines TRBV4-1 with TRBJ1-5, with a weak D call TRBD1 (6 bases). The CDR3 consists of 16 residues. Trimming removed 0 bases from V and 9 bases from J, with 18 bases in between. Germline V gives CDR1 MGHRA, CDR2 YSYEKL. CDR3 in amino acids: CASSQEATGPKGPQHF. The CDR3 DNA is TGCGCCAGCAGCCAAGAGGCGACAGGCCCGAAGGGGCCCCAGCATTTT.

The rearrangement uses TRBV6-2 or TRBV6-3 and TRBJ1-5; TRBD1 aligns across 10 bases. There are 15 residues in the CDR3. Per germline, CDR1 MNHEY and CDR2 SVGEGT. V lost 4 bases to trimming and J lost 4 bases; unmatched junction nucleotides: 4. The CDR3 DNA sequence: TGTGCCAGCAGTTCGGGACAGGGGTATAATCAGCCCCAGCATTTT. Its translation is CASSSGQGYNQPQHF.